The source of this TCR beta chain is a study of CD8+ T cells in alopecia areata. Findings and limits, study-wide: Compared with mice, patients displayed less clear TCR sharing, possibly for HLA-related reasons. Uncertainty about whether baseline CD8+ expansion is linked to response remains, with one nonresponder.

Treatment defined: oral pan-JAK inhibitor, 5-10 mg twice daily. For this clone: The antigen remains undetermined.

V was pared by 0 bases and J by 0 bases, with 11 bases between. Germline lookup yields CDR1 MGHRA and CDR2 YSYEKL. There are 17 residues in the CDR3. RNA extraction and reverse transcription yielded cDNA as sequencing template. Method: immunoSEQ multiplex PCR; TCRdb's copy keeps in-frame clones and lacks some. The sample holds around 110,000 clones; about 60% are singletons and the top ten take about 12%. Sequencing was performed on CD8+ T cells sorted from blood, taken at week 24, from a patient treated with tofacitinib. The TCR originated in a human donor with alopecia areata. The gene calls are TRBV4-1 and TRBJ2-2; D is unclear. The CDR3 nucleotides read TGCGCCAGCAGCCAAGATCCCGGACGGCCGAACACCGGGGAGCTGTTTTTT. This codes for CASSQDPGRPNTGELFF.